The 3 T cell receptor beta chains below come from one sample, sequenced in a study of cytomegalovirus exposure and HLA in healthy donors. The study ran its PCR with 60 Vbeta and 13 Jbeta primers. Clones were sequenced by immunoSEQ multiplex PCR, and TCRdb holds only the in-frame ones, with some missing. The table includes around 150,000 clones, 66% detected once. Material for sequencing was PBMCs. Receptor source: a human donor in good health.

This clone occurred a few times. V is TRBV10-3 and J is TRBJ2-7; the D gene is possibly TRBD2 (5 bases). This CDR3 comprises 13 residues. The ends were cut back, 8 bases at V and 6 bases at J, with 17 bases in the middle. Germline CDR1 is ENHRY and CDR2 is SYGVKD. The CDR3 nucleotides are TGTGCCATCGGGAGCGCCGTCTCCGCCGAGCAGTACTTC. Its protein product is CAIGSAVSAEQYF.

This clone showed up just a few times. The V and J genes are TRBV7-9 and TRBJ2-7, with a possible D match to TRBD2 (5 bases). CDR1 is SEHNR, CDR2 FQNEAQ, per germline (reference sequence). The CDR3 extends over 14 amino acids. Between the trimmed V and J ends, which lost 1 base and 4 bases, there was a span of 11 bases. In DNA form, the CDR3 reads TGTGCCAGCAGCTTAGGGAGGTCCAGGTACGAGCAGTACTTC. The encoded protein is CASSLGRSRYEQYF.

The chain has TRBV6-4 and TRBJ1-3, with D possibly being TRBD1 (6 bases). There are 16 residues in the CDR3. V lost 8 bases, J lost 6 bases, and 23 bases lay in between. Germline V gives CDR1 MRHNA, CDR2 SNTAGT. The CDR3 reads CASFWSTGRGENTIYF. The CDR3 DNA is TGTGCCAGCTTTTGGTCCACAGGGCGAGGAGAAAACACCATATATTTT.